The 21 T cell receptor beta chains below all came from one sample that was sequenced in a study of T cells after yellow fever vaccination. TCRdb reprocessed the 5' RACE reads with MiXCR, giving one entry per CDR3 protein. The table has under 300,000 distinct CDR3 sequences, approximately 13% seen once; the top ten hold 0.4% to 0.55%. The source was CD4+ T cells sorted from PBMCs, collected 45 days after the yellow fever booster vaccination. The source is a man aged 30 to 39 who received the YFV17D yellow fever vaccine.

This clonotype showed up many times. The V gene is TRBV25-1, the J gene TRBJ2-6; D unresolved. Germline V gene data show CDR1 as MGHDK and CDR2 as SYGVNS. V lost 5 bases to trimming and J lost 2 bases, with 4 bases between them. There are 13 residues in the CDR3. The CDR3: CASSFPGANVLTF. In DNA, the CDR3 is TGTGCCAGCAGTTTCCCTGGGGCCAACGTCCTGACTTTC.

The chain employs TRBV19 and TRBJ2-2; D possibly corresponds to TRBD1 (6 bases). V shed 7 bases and J shed 0 bases, with 15 bases lying between them. CDR1 is LNHDA and CDR2 is SQIVND in the germline V gene (reference sequence). The CDR3 runs 16 residues. This CDR3 reads CASNRDIRTNTGELFF. The CDR3 coding sequence is TGTGCCAGTAACCGGGACATACGAACGAACACCGGGGAGCTGTTTTTT.

The chain joins TRBV20-1 to TRBJ2-7, with D unclear. The CDR3 totals 14 residues. Trimming stripped 0 bases from V and 3 bases from J, with 12 bases between. Germline-derived CDR1 and CDR2 are DFQATT and SNEGSKA (reference sequence). The CDR3 loop reads CSARDDALGYEQYF. The CDR3 region has the DNA TGCAGTGCTAGAGATGATGCCCTGGGCTACGAGCAGTACTTC.

This clonotype was counted ten times or more. The V and J genes are TRBV29-1 and TRBJ2-1; the D gene is possibly TRBD1 (6 bases). The CDR3 contains 12 residues. In germline, CDR1 is SQVTM, CDR2 ANQGSEA. Trimming took off 5 bases at V and 9 bases at J, with 14 bases between the two ends. The CDR3 loop is CSVIPDRFEQFF. In DNA, the CDR3 is TGCAGCGTTATCCCCGACAGGTTTGAGCAGTTCTTC.

This clonotype was seen only a few times. V is TRBV20-1 and J is TRBJ2-2; no firm D call. This CDR3 is built from 14 residues. Trimming shortened V by 2 bases and J by 0 bases, and 7 bases separated the two germline ends. The germline CDR1 and CDR2 sequences are DFQATT and SNEGSKA (reference sequence). In DNA form, the CDR3 reads TGCAGTGCTAGAAGGACGGCGAACACCGGGGAGCTGTTTTTT. This encodes CSARRTANTGELFF.

The count of this clonotype is one. The chain employs TRBV27 and TRBJ2-7; no definite D call. Trimming took off 2 bases at V and 3 bases at J, with 11 bases between the two ends. Germline lookup yields CDR1 MNHEY and CDR2 SMNVEV (reference sequence). The CDR3 sequence is 14 residues long. The CDR3 coding sequence is TGTGCCAGCAGTTTAGGCCAGCCATTCTACGAGCAGTACTTC. Its protein is CASSLGQPFYEQYF.

The rearrangement uses TRBV2 and TRBJ2-1; tentative D call: TRBD1 (5 bases). Trimming cost V 4 bases and J 0 bases, with 7 bases left between them. Germline CDR1 reads SNHLY; CDR2 reads FYNNEI. CDR3 length: 14 residues. The CDR3 nucleotides are TGTGCCAGCAGTGGACAGCTCTCCTACAATGAGCAGTTCTTC. Encoded protein: CASSGQLSYNEQFF.

This sequence joins TRBV30 and TRBJ1-1, with D maybe TRBD1 (5 bases). Germline V gene sequence: CDR1 GTSNPN, CDR2 SVGIG (reference sequence). The CDR3 consists of 13 residues. V gave up 2 bases and J gave up 8 bases, with 15 bases separating them. The chain's CDR3 is CAWSRQWIYEAFF. DNA of the CDR3: TGTGCCTGGAGTAGACAGTGGATCTACGAAGCTTTCTTT. The entire variable domain, with the rest obtained from reference TRBV30 and TRBJ1-1, is as follows: SQTIHQWPATLVQPVGSPLSLECTVEGTSNPNLYWYRQAAGRGLQLLFYSVGIGQISSEVPQNLSASRPQDRQFILSSKKLLLSDSGFYLCAWSRQWIYEAFFGQGTRLTVV.

The rearrangement joins TRBV5-5 to TRBJ2-5; no firm D call. Trimming pared 1 base from V and 2 bases from J, leaving 9 bases between. Germline V lookup: CDR1 SGHKS, CDR2 YYEKEE (reference sequence). The CDR3 runs 14 residues. The CDR3 reads CASSLFTRQETQYF. The CDR3 DNA reads as TGTGCCAGCAGCTTGTTTACTCGACAAGAGACCCAGTACTTC.

The chain combines TRBV4-3 with TRBJ2-2; either TRBD1 or TRBD2 may supply D (5 bases each). Trimming shortened V by 3 bases and J by 6 bases, and 17 bases separated the two germline ends. The CDR3 has 16 residues. CDR1 and CDR2 (germline): LGHNA, YSLEER. CDR3 in DNA: TGCGCCAGCAGCCATATTGAGGGACGGGGCTCCGGGGAGCTGTTTTTT. Amino acids: CASSHIEGRGSGELFF.

The chain is built from TRBV18 and TRBJ1-6, with 7 bases aligning to TRBD1. The junction had 6 bases not matched to a gene; V was cut back by 6 bases and J by 7 bases. The CDR3 length is 14 residues. CDR1 and CDR2 from the germline V gene are KGHSH and LQKENI. This chain's CDR3 is CASSQQGRNSPLHF. CDR3 sequence (DNA): TGTGCCAGCTCCCAACAGGGGAGGAATTCACCCCTCCACTTT.

This clonotype was detected a few times. This rearrangement joins TRBV20-1 to TRBJ2-3; 8 nucleotides align to TRBD1. The CDR3 is 14 residues long. Germline V CDR1 and CDR2: DFQATT, SNEGSKA (reference sequence). Unmatched junction bases numbered 6, after V lost 5 bases and J lost 2 bases. The CDR3 DNA is TGCAGTGCTCGAAGGACAGGGCTCACAGATACGCAGTATTTT. This codes for CSARRTGLTDTQYF.

The chain recombines TRBV29-1 with TRBJ2-7; 7 bases are shared with TRBD2. CDR1 and CDR2 from the germline V gene are SQVTM and ANQGSEA. The CDR3 length is 15 residues. Trimming removed 8 bases from V and 4 bases from J; junction bases left unmatched: 17. CDR3 sequence: CSISGGTGGVYEQYF. The DNA of the CDR3 is TGCAGCATTTCAGGTGGGACGGGAGGTGTATACGAGCAGTACTTC.

This chain connects TRBV19 to TRBJ1-1, with D unresolved. V was clipped by 7 bases and J by 7 bases, with 13 bases between them. The CDR3 is 12 residues long. Germline V gives CDR1 LNHDA, CDR2 SQIVND (reference sequence). CDR3 sequence reads: CASKKREGEAFF. The CDR3 region has the DNA TGTGCCAGTAAGAAACGGGAGGGTGAAGCTTTCTTT.

In its sample, this clonotype was seen many times. The chain recombines TRBV20-1 with TRBJ2-1, with 7 bases identical to TRBD1. This CDR3 spans 12 amino acids. Germline trimming cut 5 bases from V and 5 bases from J; bases unmatched to any gene: 3. Germline lookup yields CDR1 DFQATT and CDR2 SNEGSKA (reference sequence). The DNA of the CDR3 is TGCAGTGCTTCCCAGGGGGACAATGAGCAGTTCTTC. It codes for CSASQGDNEQFF.

This clonotype showed up just a few times. The chain has TRBV25-1 and TRBJ2-5; D remains unclear. Germline CDR1 MGHDK, CDR2 SYGVNS. The V and J ends lost 5 bases and 5 bases respectively, with 15 bases between them. The CDR3 totals 14 residues. The CDR3 sequence: CASSPVGKVETQYF. Written as DNA, the CDR3 is TGTGCCAGCAGTCCGGTGGGAAAGGTGGAGACCCAGTACTTC.

The genes are TRBV14 and TRBJ2-3, with D perhaps TRBD2 (6 bases). The length of the CDR3 is 16 residues. V was clipped by 0 bases and J by 0 bases, with 10 bases between them. From germline, CDR1 is SGHDN and CDR2 FVKESK. The CDR3 protein is CASSQDGGISTDTQYF. CDR3 nucleotides: TGTGCCAGCAGCCAAGATGGAGGGATTAGCACAGATACGCAGTATTTT.

This clonotype was detected only a few times. CDR3 in DNA: TGTGCCAGCAGTAAGCCCCCCGGGGGGGACACTGAAGCTTTCTTT. Protein: CASSKPPGGDTEAFF. The gene calls are TRBV27 and TRBJ1-1, with D perhaps TRBD1 (5 bases). In germline, CDR1 is MNHEY, CDR2 SMNVEV (reference sequence). V gave up 5 bases and J gave up 3 bases, with 16 bases separating them. The CDR3 loop spans 15 amino acids.

The chain links TRBV10-3 to TRBJ2-3; D remains unclear. V lost 3 bases to trimming and J lost 2 bases, with 15 bases between them. Per germline, CDR1 ENHRY and CDR2 SYGVKD. CDR3 length equals 16 residues. CDR3 protein: CAISDPSRISTDTQYF. The CDR3 DNA is TGTGCCATCAGTGATCCCTCTAGAATTTCCACAGATACGCAGTATTTT.

This clonotype came up many times. The V gene is TRBV12-3 or TRBV12-4, the J gene TRBJ1-5; a possible D gene is TRBD1 (6 bases). With 6 bases removed from V and 2 bases from J, the gap between germline ends came to 8 bases. CDR3 length equals 13 residues. CDR3: CASSPGGNQPQHF. CDR3 in DNA: TGTGCCAGCAGCCCAGGGGGCAATCAGCCCCAGCATTTT.

On this clonotype: The junction departs from germline at one end; a sequencing error may be responsible. The chain combines TRBV7-2 with TRBJ2-5; 9 bases match TRBD2. CDR1 and CDR2 (germline): SGHTA, FQGNSA. The CDR3 has 15 amino acids. The CDR3: CACSFSSGAQETQYF. The DNA for the CDR3 is TGTGCCTGCAGCTTCTCTAGCGGGGCCCAAGAGACCCAGTACTTC.